The 22 T cell receptor beta chains below were found in one sample sequenced in a study of blood T cell repertoires in COVID-19 (dated by TCRdb to about 2020). Receptor amplification or capture employed the immunoSEQ multiplex PCR assay. TCRdb limited this immuneACCESS table to in-frame rearrangements with V and J called. A share of clones is missing; checked studies link under half to unresolved V genes, and the rest is unexplained. A total of around 110,000 clones appear in this sample, roughly 86% of them only once. The top ten clones comprise 4.5% of the sample. The source material was peripheral blood. The receptors were gathered from a man aged 35 to 55 with acute or convalescent COVID-19.

The chain carries TRBV5-1 and TRBJ1-4; 8 nucleotides match TRBD1. The V gene's germline CDR1 is SGHRS and CDR2 YFSETQ. After removal of 5 bases from V and 0 bases from J, the junction contained 6 bases not matched to a gene. The CDR3 covers 16 residues. CDR3 sequence: CASRTGTGATNEKLFF. The CDR3, as DNA: TGCGCCAGCAGAACCGGGACAGGAGCAACTAATGAAAAACTGTTTTTT.

The chain links TRBV5-1 to TRBJ2-7, with 8 bases aligning to TRBD2. The V segment lost 4 bases and the J segment 1 base; nucleotides outside the gene matches: 1. Per germline, CDR1 SGHRS and CDR2 YFSETQ. The CDR3 sequence is 13 residues long. CDR3 in DNA: TGCGCCAGCAGCCGCGGGGGGTCCTACGAGCAGTACTTC. It specifies CASSRGGSYEQYF.

The chain recombines TRBV4-3 with TRBJ2-3, with TRBD1 matching 7 bases. The CDR3 is 14 amino acids. Unmatched junction bases numbered 1, after V lost 3 bases and J lost 1 base. Germline CDR1 and CDR2: LGHNA and YSLEER. The CDR3 bases are TGCGCCAGCAGCCACGACAGGGGCACAGATACGCAGTATTTT. This gives the protein CASSHDRGTDTQYF.

CDR3 DNA sequence: TGTGCCAGCAGTGACGAGCACGATCAGCCCCAGCATTTT. Its translation: CASSDEHDQPQHF. The V call is TRBV25-1, the J call TRBJ1-5; no reliable D call. Per the germline V gene, CDR1 is MGHDK and CDR2 is SYGVNS. Trimming took off 3 bases at V and 5 bases at J, with 8 bases between the two ends. The CDR3 covers 13 residues.

This clone was recorded once. The genes are TRBV18 and TRBJ1-5; 8 positions match TRBD1. From germline, CDR1 is KGHSH and CDR2 LQKENI. The CDR3 runs 15 residues. V dropped 4 bases and J dropped 7; count of bases not matched to a gene: 9. CDR3 protein: CASSLGDRSGQPQHF. CDR3 coding DNA: TGTGCCAGCTCACTAGGGGACAGGTCGGGACAGCCCCAGCATTTT. The full variable domain, rest sourced from reference TRBV18 and TRBJ1-5, is NAGVMQNPRHLVRRRGQEARLRCSPMKGHSHVYWYRQLPEEGLKFMVYLQKENIIDESGMPKERFSAEFPKEGPSILRIQQVVRGDSAAYFCASSLGDRSGQPQHFGDGTRLSIL.

The chain is built from TRBV18 and TRBJ2-6; TRBD2 is a possible D gene (6 bases). Germline V gene data show CDR1 as KGHSH and CDR2 as LQKENI. Trimming pared 3 bases from V and 4 bases from J, leaving 19 bases between. The CDR3 is 18 residues long. The CDR3 nucleotides are TGTGCCAGCTCACCCCGGACGGGAGATCATAAGGGGGCCAACGTCCTGACTTTC. Translation: CASSPRTGDHKGANVLTF.

The chain joins TRBV30 to TRBJ2-2; maybe TRBD1 (7 bases). CDR1 is GTSNPN, CDR2 SVGIG, per germline (reference sequence). CDR3 length equals 14 residues. Trimming took off 1 base at V and 6 bases at J, with 12 bases between the two ends. The CDR3: CAWSGGRGAGELFF. Here the CDR3 DNA reads TGTGCCTGGAGTGGGGGCAGGGGGGCCGGGGAGCTGTTTTTT.

The CDR3, as DNA: TGTGCCAGCAGGGGACCCGGGACTAGCGGGAGTTCCTACGAGCAGTACTTC. This sequence encodes CASRGPGTSGSSYEQYF. V gene TRBV2 combines with J gene TRBJ2-7; 14 nucleotides agree with TRBD2. Germline assignment: CDR1 SNHLY and CDR2 FYNNEI. The CDR3 has 17 residues. The V gene end was trimmed by 6 bases and the J gene end by 1 base; junction bases not matched to a gene: 8. Variable domain in full (rest from reference TRBV2 and TRBJ2-7): EPEVTQTPSHQVTQMGQEVILRCVPISNHLYFYWYRQILGQKVEFLVSFYNNEISEKSEIFDDQFSVERPDGSNFTLKIRSTKLEDSAMYFCASRGPGTSGSSYEQYFGPGTRLTVT.

The rearrangement joins TRBV5-1 to TRBJ2-2; D is undetermined. CDR3 length: 12 residues. The germline V and J ends were trimmed by 2 bases and 7 bases, with 6 bases remaining between them. Germline V gene data show CDR1 as SGHRS and CDR2 as YFSETQ. The chain's CDR3 is CASSFRGGELFF. DNA of the CDR3: TGCGCCAGCAGCTTTAGAGGCGGGGAGCTGTTTTTT.

The chain uses TRBV9 and TRBJ2-1; maybe TRBD2 (5 bases). This CDR3 is 15 amino acids long. V lost 0 bases, J lost 0 bases, and 7 bases lay in between. Germline V CDR1 and CDR2: SGDLS, YYNGEE. The CDR3 sequence is CASSVERSSYNEQFF. The CDR3 DNA is TGTGCCAGCAGCGTAGAGCGGAGCTCCTACAATGAGCAGTTCTTC.

This clone was seen a few times. The gene calls are TRBV11-2 and TRBJ1-1; 7 positions match TRBD1. The CDR3 is made up of 14 amino acids. Germline-derived CDR1 and CDR2 are SGHAT and FQNNGV. Germline trimming cut 1 base from V and 2 bases from J; bases unmatched to any gene: 1. CDR3: CASSLGDSNTEAFF. The CDR3 bases are TGTGCCAGCAGCTTAGGGGACAGCAACACTGAAGCTTTCTTT.

The J gene is TRBJ1-1, the V gene TRBV7-2; TRBD1 aligns across 8 bases. Unmatched junction bases numbered 5, after V lost 5 bases and J lost 0 bases. The CDR3 runs 15 residues. Germline CDR1 reads SGHTA; CDR2 reads FQGNSA. The CDR3 sequence: CASSPRTGMNTEAFF. The CDR3 nucleotides read TGTGCCAGCAGCCCACGGACAGGGATGAACACTGAAGCTTTCTTT.

Comment on this clone: The same CDR3 arises from other DNA sequences in this sample as well. CDR3 residues: CASREDSYSNQPQHF. Here the CDR3 DNA reads TGTGCCAGCAGAGAGGACAGCTATAGCAATCAGCCCCAGCATTTT. The chain is built from TRBV2 and TRBJ1-5; the D gene is possibly TRBD1 (6 bases). Germline-derived CDR1 and CDR2 are SNHLY and FYNNEI. V lost 6 bases, J lost 0 bases, and 12 bases lay in between. This CDR3 comprises 15 residues.

This clone was seen once. J is TRBJ1-1 and V is TRBV19; TRBD1 matches 10 bases. CDR3 length: 15 residues. Germline trimming cut 8 bases from V and 5 bases from J; bases unmatched to any gene: 11. CDR1 and CDR2 (germline): LNHDA, SQIVND (reference sequence). CDR3 nucleotides: TGTGCCAGTGAATGGACAGGGGGGTCGGGGACTGAAGCTTTCTTT. Residues: CASEWTGGSGTEAFF.

The sample holds one count of this clone. The chain uses TRBV11-3 and TRBJ1-1; D is unresolved. V shed 1 base and J shed 1 base, with 4 bases lying between them. The CDR3 is 13 residues long. CDR1 is SGHNT and CDR2 is YENEEA in the germline V gene. The CDR3 DNA reads as TGTGCCAGCAGCTTAGCCGGGAACACTGAAGCTTTCTTT. Encoded protein: CASSLAGNTEAFF.

V gene TRBV5-4 combines with J gene TRBJ2-5; D gene uncertain. V was trimmed by 1 base and J by 1 base, leaving 5 bases between them. Germline-derived CDR1 and CDR2 are SGHNT and YYREEE (reference sequence). The CDR3 contains 13 residues. The CDR3 DNA sequence: TGTGCCAGCAGCTTGCTACTCCAAGAGACCCAGTACTTC. It translates to CASSLLLQETQYF.

The rearrangement joins TRBV5-1 to TRBJ1-3; perhaps TRBD1 as D (5 bases). Trimming shortened V by 4 bases and J by 0 bases, and 14 bases separated the two germline ends. The CDR3 covers 16 residues. Per the germline V gene, CDR1 is SGHRS and CDR2 is YFSETQ. The CDR3 DNA is TGCGCCAGCAGCACTTCAGACAGACCCTCTGGAAACACCATATATTTT. Translated, it gives CASSTSDRPSGNTIYF.

The chain employs TRBV12-3 or TRBV12-4 and TRBJ1-2; D is unresolved. The CDR3 contains 13 residues. The V end was cut by 4 bases, the J end by 14 bases, with 20 bases between. The CDR3 loop is CASSSHPGLFGTF. CDR3 in DNA: TGTGCCAGCAGTTCTCATCCGGGTCTATTCGGGACCTTC.

J is TRBJ1-1 and V is TRBV19; 11 bases agree with TRBD1. The J segment lost 5 bases and the V segment lost 2 bases, leaving 4 bases of the junction unmatched. The CDR3 loop spans 15 amino acids. The germline V gene encodes CDR1 LNHDA and CDR2 SQIVND (reference sequence). The CDR3 sequence: CASSISGTGGTEAFF. DNA for the CDR3: TGTGCCAGTAGTATATCAGGGACAGGGGGGACTGAAGCTTTCTTT.

The chain is built from TRBV5-1 and TRBJ2-1; 9 bases match TRBD1. The ends lost 5 bases at V and 6 bases at J; junction bases unmatched: 6. The length of the CDR3 is 14 residues. Germline assignment: CDR1 SGHRS and CDR2 YFSETQ. DNA of the CDR3: TGCGCCAGCAGACAGGGGGCTAATGGCAATGAGCAGTTCTTC. It specifies CASRQGANGNEQFF.

The CDR3 loop is CASSAGQGGEQYF. In DNA form, the CDR3 reads TGCGCCAGCAGTGCGGGACAGGGGGGAGAGCAGTACTTC. This sequence joins TRBV10-1 and TRBJ2-7, with 11 bases fitting TRBD1. Losses at the gene ends were 4 bases for V and 7 bases for J; bases not matched to a gene: 3. Per germline, CDR1 WNHNN and CDR2 SYGVQD (reference sequence). The CDR3 length is 13 residues.

This sequence joins TRBV20-1 and TRBJ1-2; D gene ambiguous. This CDR3 contains 11 residues. CDR1 is DFQATT and CDR2 is SNEGSKA in the germline V gene (reference sequence). V lost 6 bases and J lost 7, with 12 bases in between. CDR3 protein: CSAREKGGYTF. CDR3 in DNA: TGCAGTGCCCGGGAGAAGGGTGGCTACACCTTC.